These 6 T cell receptor beta chains originate from one sample sequenced in a study of cytomegalovirus exposure and HLA in healthy donors (dated by TCRdb to about 2017). The protocol used for the library was the immunoSEQ multiplex PCR assay. The multiplex PCR relied on a mix of 60 forward primers for TCR Vbeta segments and 13 reverse primers for TCR Jbeta segments. This immuneACCESS table, as held by TCRdb, lists in-frame sequences with V and J called but not all clones. Of the missing ones, under half trace to an unresolved V gene in checked studies; the others have no known cause. The sample includes about 160,000 clones, with approximately 80% observed a single time. Together, the top ten hold about 10% of the sample. The sequencing sample was made of PBMCs. These receptors were obtained from a man between 50 and 59 years old in good health and CMV-seropositive.

This chain links TRBV14 with TRBJ1-2, with 9 positions matching TRBD1. Germline V gene sequence: CDR1 SGHDN, CDR2 FVKESK. The trim removed 0 bases at V and 5 bases at J, leaving 16 bases unmatched. This CDR3 is built from 19 residues. This CDR3 is CASSQDWRQGDQIPYGYTF. As DNA, the CDR3 is TGTGCCAGCAGCCAAGATTGGAGACAGGGGGACCAAATACCTTATGGCTACACCTTC.

This clone was recorded a few times. The V call is TRBV6-1, the J call TRBJ1-3; 7 bases agree with TRBD1. Germline CDR1 MNHNS, CDR2 SASEGT. Losses at the gene ends were 4 bases for V and 9 bases for J; bases not matched to a gene: 12. This CDR3 region has 15 residues. CDR3 sequence reads: CASSATQGGIGTIYF. The CDR3 DNA reads as TGTGCCAGCAGTGCCACCCAGGGGGGCATAGGCACCATATATTTT.

This chain joins TRBV19 and TRBJ2-7, with D unresolved. In germline, CDR1 is LNHDA, CDR2 SQIVND (reference sequence). The CDR3 loop spans 14 amino acids. V was cut by 6 bases and J by 1 base, with 13 bases left in between. CDR3: CASRPSQLSYEQYF. The CDR3 DNA reads TGTGCCAGTAGGCCCTCACAGCTTTCCTACGAGCAGTACTTC.

This clone was observed a handful of times. The chain couples TRBV2 to TRBJ2-5; D is unclear. The CDR3 has 11 amino acids. Trimming removed 6 bases from V and 7 bases from J, with 9 bases in between. Per the germline V gene, CDR1 is SNHLY and CDR2 is FYNNEI. The CDR3, as DNA: TGTGCCAGCAGCGTAACTCGGACCCAGTACTTC. It codes for CASSVTRTQYF.

The chain has TRBV6-6 and TRBJ1-4; maybe TRBD1 (6 bases). Trimming left V 6 bases short and J 7 bases short, with 15 bases between. The germline CDR1 and CDR2 sequences are MNHNY and SVGAGI (reference sequence). CDR3 size: 14 residues. The CDR3 reads CASSMGAVGEKLFF. The CDR3 coding sequence is TGTGCCAGCAGCATGGGGGCGGTAGGTGAAAAACTGTTTTTT.

This clone was recorded only once. V gene TRBV9 combines with J gene TRBJ2-1; D possibly corresponds to TRBD2 (5 bases). CDR3 length equals 15 residues. V was trimmed by 2 bases and J by 6 bases, leaving 15 bases between them. Germline CDR1 SGDLS, CDR2 YYNGEE. CDR3 sequence (DNA): TGTGCCAGCAGCGTGGTTGGGAGTGCGTTCAATGAGCAGTTCTTC. It is translated as CASSVVGSAFNEQFF.